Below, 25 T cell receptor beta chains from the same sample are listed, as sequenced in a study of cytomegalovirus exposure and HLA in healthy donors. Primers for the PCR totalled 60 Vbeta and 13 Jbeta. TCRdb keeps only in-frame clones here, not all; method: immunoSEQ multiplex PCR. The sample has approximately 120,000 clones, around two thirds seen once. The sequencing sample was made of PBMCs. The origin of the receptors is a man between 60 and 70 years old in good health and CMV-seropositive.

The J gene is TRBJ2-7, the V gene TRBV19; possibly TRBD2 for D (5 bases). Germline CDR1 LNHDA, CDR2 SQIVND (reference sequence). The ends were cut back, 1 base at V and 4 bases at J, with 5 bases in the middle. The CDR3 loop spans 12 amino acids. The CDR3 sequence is CASSIAGYEQYF. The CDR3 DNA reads TGTGCCAGTAGTATAGCGGGGTACGAGCAGTACTTC. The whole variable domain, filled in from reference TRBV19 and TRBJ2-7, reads DGGITQSPKYLFRKEGQNVTLSCEQNLNHDAMYWYRQDPGQGLRLIYYSQIVNDFQKGDIAEGYSVSREKKESFPLTVTSAQKNPTAFYLCASSIAGYEQYFGPGTRLTVT.

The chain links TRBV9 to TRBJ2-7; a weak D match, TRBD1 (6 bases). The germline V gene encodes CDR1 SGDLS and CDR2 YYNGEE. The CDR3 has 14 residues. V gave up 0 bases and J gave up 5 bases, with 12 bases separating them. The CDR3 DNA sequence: TGTGCCAGCAGCGTAGTGGGGACAATCCACGAGCAGTACTTC. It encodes CASSVVGTIHEQYF.

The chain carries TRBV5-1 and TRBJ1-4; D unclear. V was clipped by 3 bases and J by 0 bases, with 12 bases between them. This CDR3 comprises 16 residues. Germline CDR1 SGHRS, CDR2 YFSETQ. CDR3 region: CASSSRDLATNEKLFF. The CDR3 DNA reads TGCGCCAGCAGCTCGAGAGACTTAGCAACTAATGAAAAACTGTTTTTT.

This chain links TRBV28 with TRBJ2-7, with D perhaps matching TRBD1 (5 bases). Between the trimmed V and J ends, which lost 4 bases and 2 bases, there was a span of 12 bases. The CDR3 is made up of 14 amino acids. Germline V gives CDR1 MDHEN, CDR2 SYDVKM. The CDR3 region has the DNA TGTGCCAGCAGTTCCCCCTGGACAACCTACGAGCAGTACTTC. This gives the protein CASSSPWTTYEQYF.

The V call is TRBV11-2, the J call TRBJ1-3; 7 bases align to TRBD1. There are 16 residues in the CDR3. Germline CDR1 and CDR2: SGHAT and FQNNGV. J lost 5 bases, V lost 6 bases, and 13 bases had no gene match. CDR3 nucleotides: TGTGCCAGCAGACTACTGACAGGGCGACACCGAAACACCATATATTTT. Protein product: CASRLLTGRHRNTIYF. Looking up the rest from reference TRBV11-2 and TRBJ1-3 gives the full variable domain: EAGVAQSPRYKIIEKRQSVAFWCNPISGHATLYWYQQILGQGPKLLIQFQNNGVVDDSQLPKDRFSAERLKGVDSTLKIQPAKLEDSAVYLCASRLLTGRHRNTIYFGEGSWLTVV.

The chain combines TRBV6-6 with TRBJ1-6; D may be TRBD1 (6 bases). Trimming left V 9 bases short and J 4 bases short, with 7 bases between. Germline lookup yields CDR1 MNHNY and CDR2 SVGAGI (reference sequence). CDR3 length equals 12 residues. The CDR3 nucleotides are TGTGCCAGTGGACAGTATAATTCACCCCTCCACTTT. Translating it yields CASGQYNSPLHF.

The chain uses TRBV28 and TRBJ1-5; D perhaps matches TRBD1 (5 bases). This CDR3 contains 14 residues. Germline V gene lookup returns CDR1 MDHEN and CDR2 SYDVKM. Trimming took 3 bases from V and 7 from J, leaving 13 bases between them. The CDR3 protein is CASSFILGGQPQHF. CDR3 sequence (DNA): TGTGCCAGCAGTTTTATCCTTGGGGGGCAGCCCCAGCATTTT.

The CDR3 nucleotides are TGTGCCAGCTCTATCCTTCCAGGGGGCAAGGATGGCTACACCTTC. Amino acid sequence: CASSILPGGKDGYTF. The chain carries TRBV28 and TRBJ1-2, with TRBD1 matching over 8 bases. V lost 8 bases and J lost 6; bases outside the gene matches: 14. The CDR3 extends over 15 amino acids. The germline CDR1 and CDR2 sequences are MDHEN and SYDVKM.

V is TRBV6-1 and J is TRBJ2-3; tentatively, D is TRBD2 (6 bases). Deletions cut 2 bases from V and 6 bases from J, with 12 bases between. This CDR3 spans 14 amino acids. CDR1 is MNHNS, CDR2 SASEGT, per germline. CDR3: CASSERPGRDTQYF. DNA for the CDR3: TGTGCCAGCAGTGAACGACCGGGGAGGGATACGCAGTATTTT.

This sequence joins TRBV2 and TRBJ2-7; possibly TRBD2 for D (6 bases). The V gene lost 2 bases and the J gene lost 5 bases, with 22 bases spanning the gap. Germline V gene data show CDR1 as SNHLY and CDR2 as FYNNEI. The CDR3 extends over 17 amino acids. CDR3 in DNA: TGTGCCAGCAGTGAATTTAATACCGGGACTTTCCAAGACGAGCAGTACTTC. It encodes CASSEFNTGTFQDEQYF.

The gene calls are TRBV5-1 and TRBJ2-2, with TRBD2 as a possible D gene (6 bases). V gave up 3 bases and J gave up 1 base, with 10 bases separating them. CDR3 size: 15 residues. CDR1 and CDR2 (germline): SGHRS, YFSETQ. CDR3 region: CASSSQGGNTGELFF. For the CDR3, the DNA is TGCGCCAGCAGCTCGCAGGGAGGGAACACCGGGGAGCTGTTTTTT.

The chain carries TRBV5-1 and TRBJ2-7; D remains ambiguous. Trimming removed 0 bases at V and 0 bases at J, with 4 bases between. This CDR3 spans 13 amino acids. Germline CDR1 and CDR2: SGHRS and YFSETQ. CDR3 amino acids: CASSLGHSYEQYF. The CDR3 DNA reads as TGCGCCAGCAGCTTGGGACACTCCTACGAGCAGTACTTC.

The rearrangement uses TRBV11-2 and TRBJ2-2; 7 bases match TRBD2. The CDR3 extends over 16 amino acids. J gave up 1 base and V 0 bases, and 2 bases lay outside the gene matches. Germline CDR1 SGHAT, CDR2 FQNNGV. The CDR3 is CASSLDPGGNTGELFF. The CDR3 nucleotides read TGTGCCAGCAGCTTAGATCCGGGGGGGAACACCGGGGAGCTGTTTTTT.

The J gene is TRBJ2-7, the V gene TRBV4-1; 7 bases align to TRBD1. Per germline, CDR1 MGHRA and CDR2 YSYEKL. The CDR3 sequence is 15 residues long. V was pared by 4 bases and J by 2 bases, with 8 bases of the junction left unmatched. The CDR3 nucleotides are TGCGCCAGCAGCCCTAGGGACAGATCAGCCTACGAGCAGTACTTC. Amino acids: CASSPRDRSAYEQYF.

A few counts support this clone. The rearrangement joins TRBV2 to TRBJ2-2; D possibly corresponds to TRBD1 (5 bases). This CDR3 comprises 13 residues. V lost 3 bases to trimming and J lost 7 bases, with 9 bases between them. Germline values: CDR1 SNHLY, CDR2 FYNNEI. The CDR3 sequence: CASSDSGHGELFF. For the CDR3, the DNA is TGTGCCAGCAGTGACTCAGGGCACGGGGAGCTGTTTTTT.

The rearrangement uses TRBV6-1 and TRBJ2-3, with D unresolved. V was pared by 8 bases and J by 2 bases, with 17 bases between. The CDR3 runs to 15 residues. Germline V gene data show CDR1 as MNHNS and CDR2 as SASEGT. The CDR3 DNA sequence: TGTGCCAGCCAAGAAGGCGGTAGCTACACAGATACGCAGTATTTT. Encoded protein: CASQEGGSYTDTQYF.

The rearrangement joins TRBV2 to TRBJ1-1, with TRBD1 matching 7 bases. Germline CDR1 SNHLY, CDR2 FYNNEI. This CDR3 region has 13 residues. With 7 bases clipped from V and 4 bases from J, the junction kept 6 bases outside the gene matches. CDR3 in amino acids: CASTRQGGTEAFF. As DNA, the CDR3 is TGTGCCAGCACAAGACAGGGAGGCACTGAAGCTTTCTTT.

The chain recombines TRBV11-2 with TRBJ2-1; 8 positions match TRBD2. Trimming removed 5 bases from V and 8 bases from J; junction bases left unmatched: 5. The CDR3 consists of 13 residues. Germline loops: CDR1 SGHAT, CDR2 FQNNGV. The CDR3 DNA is TGTGCCAGCAGCCCCGGCGGGGGGTATGAGCAGTTCTTC. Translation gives CASSPGGGYEQFF.

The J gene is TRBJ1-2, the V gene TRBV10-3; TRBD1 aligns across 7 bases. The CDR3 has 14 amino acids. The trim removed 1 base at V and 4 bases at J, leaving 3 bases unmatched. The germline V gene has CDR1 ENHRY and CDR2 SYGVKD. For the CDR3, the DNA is TGTGCCATCAGTGAGTTCGGACAGGTCTATGGCTACACCTTC. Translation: CAISEFGQVYGYTF.

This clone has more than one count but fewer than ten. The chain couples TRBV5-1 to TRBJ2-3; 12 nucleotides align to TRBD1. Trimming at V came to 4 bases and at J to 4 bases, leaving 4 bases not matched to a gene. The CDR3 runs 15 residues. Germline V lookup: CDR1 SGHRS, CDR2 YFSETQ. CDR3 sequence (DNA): TGCGCCAGCAGCCCCGGGACAGGGGGCGCAGATACGCAGTATTTT. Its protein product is CASSPGTGGADTQYF.

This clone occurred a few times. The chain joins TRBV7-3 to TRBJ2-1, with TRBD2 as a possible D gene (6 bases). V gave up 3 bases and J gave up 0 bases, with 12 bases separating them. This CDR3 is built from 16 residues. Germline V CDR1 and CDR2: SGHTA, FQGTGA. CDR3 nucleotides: TGTGCCAGCAGCTTCGGGGGATCGGGCTCCTACAATGAGCAGTTCTTC. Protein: CASSFGGSGSYNEQFF.

The DNA for the CDR3 is TGTGCCAGCAGCTTAAATCACAAGAATGAGCAGTTCTTC. It yields the protein CASSLNHKNEQFF. J is TRBJ2-1 and V is TRBV11-3, with D unresolved. Germline CDR1 and CDR2: SGHNT and YENEEA. The CDR3 is 13 amino acids. The V and J ends lost 2 bases and 7 bases respectively, with 9 bases between them.

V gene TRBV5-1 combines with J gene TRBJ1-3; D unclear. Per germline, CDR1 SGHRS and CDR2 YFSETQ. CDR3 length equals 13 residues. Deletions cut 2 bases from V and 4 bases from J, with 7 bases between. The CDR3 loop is CASSLGGGNTIYF. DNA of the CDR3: TGCGCCAGCAGCTTAGGAGGCGGAAACACCATATATTTT.

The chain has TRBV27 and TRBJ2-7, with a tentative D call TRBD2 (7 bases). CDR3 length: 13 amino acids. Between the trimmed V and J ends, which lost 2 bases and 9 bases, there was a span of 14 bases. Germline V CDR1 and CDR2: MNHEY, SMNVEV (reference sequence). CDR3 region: CASSLRGGQGQYF. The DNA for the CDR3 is TGTGCCAGCAGTTTAAGGGGGGGCCAGGGGCAGTACTTC.

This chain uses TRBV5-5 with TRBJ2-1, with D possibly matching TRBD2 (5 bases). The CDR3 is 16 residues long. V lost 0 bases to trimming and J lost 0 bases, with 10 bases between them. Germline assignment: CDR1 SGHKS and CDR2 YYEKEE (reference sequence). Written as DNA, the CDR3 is TGTGCCAGCAGCTTGGTGATACTAGGCTCCTACAATGAGCAGTTCTTC. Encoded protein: CASSLVILGSYNEQFF.